Sequencing of this T cell receptor beta chain was carried out in a study of blood T cell repertoires in COVID-19. Study-wide background: The United States, Italy and Spain were the sources of the acute and convalescent COVID-19 samples. PBMCs, B-cell-depleted T cells, or T cells were the source of the cDNA or gDNA that made up the material.

Per the original data handling: It was from reference gene primer amplification that nucleated cell counts were estimated. Sequencing used immunoSEQ multiplex PCR; TCRdb keeps in-frame clones, though not all of them. The DNA was the basis for D and trimming; V, J and clone size are from that table. The sample consists of about 88,000 clones, 86% of them appearing once. As to this clone: The same CDR3 can be traced to other DNA sequences in this sample.

CDR1 and CDR2 (germline): MNHEY, SVGAGI. This CDR3 is 14 amino acids long. V lost 4 bases and J lost 5; bases outside the gene matches: 2. The sequence was collected from a human donor in a cohort sampled during active COVID-19. Sequencing was done on a sample of peripheral blood. The J gene is TRBJ1-4, the V gene TRBV6-5; TRBD1 agrees at 9 bases. Written as DNA, the CDR3 is TGTGCCAGCAGTTCGGACAGGGGAAATGAAAAACTGTTTTTT. It codes for CASSSDRGNEKLFF.